The rows below give T cell receptor beta chains drawn from one sample of a study of cytotoxic CD8 clonotypes in ibrutinib-treated CLL. Using immunoSEQ multiplex PCR, the repertoire was profiled, and TCRdb retains in-frame clones only, with some absent. The sample contains over 130,000 clones, about 84% of which appear only once. The sequences come from PBMCs, collected after 36 months of ibrutinib treatment. The receptors shown here come from a human donor with chronic lymphocytic leukemia. Each CDR3 is given with its conserved first and last residue. Fields, in order: D gene, J gene, V gene, clone size, CDR3 protein, CDR3 DNA. A D gene is named only where the DNA matches it firmly. Not all rows give a size; the values are once, few, many and, for expanded clones, a class.

TRBD1,TRBJ2-7,TRBV15,-,CATSRDQGVYEQYF,TGTGCCACCAGCAGAGATCAGGGGGTCTACGAGCAGTACTTC
-,TRBJ2-5,TRBV7-9,-,CASSLGGTGRETQYF,TGTGCCAGCAGCTTAGGAGGGACCGGCCGGGAGACCCAGTACTTC
-,TRBJ1-5,TRBV2,-,CASSGQTQLYSNQPQHF,TGTGCCAGCAGTGGACAGACCCAACTATATAGCAATCAGCCCCAGCATTTT
-,TRBJ2-1,TRBV7-3,-,CASSLAMYNEQFF,TGTGCCAGCAGCTTGGCTATGTACAATGAGCAGTTCTTC
TRBD1,TRBJ2-2,TRBV29-1,-,CSVSGTGSFANTGELFF,TGCAGCGTCTCCGGGACAGGGTCCTTCGCGAACACCGGGGAGCTGTTTTTT
-,TRBJ1-4,TRBV15,-,CATSRDGLGNEKLFF,TGTGCCACCAGCAGAGATGGGTTGGGTAATGAAAAACTGTTTTTT
-,TRBJ2-6,TRBV5-1,-,CATSPRQSNGANVLTF,TGCGCCACCTCCCCGAGGCAGAGTAATGGGGCCAACGTCCTGACTTTC
-,TRBJ1-3,TRBV9,few,CASSSGFDPYTIYF,TGTGCCAGCAGCAGCGGGTTCGATCCGTACACCATATATTTT
-,TRBJ2-1,TRBV6-5,once,CASSYGVAATSEQFF,TGTGCCAGCAGTTACGGAGTAGCGGCCACTAGTGAGCAGTTCTTC
TRBD1,TRBJ2-7,TRBV5-6,few,CASSSGQGAREQYF,TGTGCCAGCAGCTCGGGACAGGGGGCGCGTGAGCAGTACTTC
-,TRBJ1-2,TRBV5-4,-,CASSGFLGDYGYTF,TGTGCCAGCAGCGGATTCTTGGGCGACTATGGCTACACCTTC
-,TRBJ2-1,TRBV11-2,-,CASSLGVPLNEQFF,TGTGCCAGCAGCTTAGGTGTACCCCTCAATGAGCAGTTCTTC
TRBD1,TRBJ2-2,TRBV10-3,-,CAIGLVGGQGLTTGELFF,TGTGCCATTGGTTTGGTGGGAGGACAGGGGTTGACCACCGGGGAGCTGTTTTTT
TRBD2,TRBJ2-5,TRBV30,-,CAWSVGRGRLAERKETQYF,TGTGCCTGGAGTGTAGGCAGGGGGAGACTAGCGGAGCGAAAAGAGACCCAGTACTTC
TRBD2,TRBJ2-7,TRBV6-6,-,CATNVQREYEQYF,TGTGCCACCAACGTTCAGCGGGAGTACGAGCAGTACTTC
TRBD1,TRBJ2-1,TRBV19,-,CASSIPGQTHSYNEQFF,TGTGCCAGTAGTATTCCGGGACAGACCCACTCCTACAATGAGCAGTTCTTC
-,TRBJ1-2,TRBV7-9,few,CASSLGGVPYDGYTF,TGTGCCAGCAGCTTGGGGGGCGTCCCTTATGATGGCTACACCTTC
-,TRBJ1-1,TRBV7-2,-,CASSLTPGPRVNTEAFF,TGTGCCAGCAGCTTAACCCCAGGACCTCGGGTGAACACTGAAGCTTTCTTT
-,TRBJ2-7,TRBV9,medium-sized,CASKALGGQQYF,TGTGCCAGCAAGGCTCTGGGAGGCCAGCAGTACTTC
-,TRBJ2-7,TRBV28,-,CASSNQGQTDFEQYF,TGTGCCAGCAGTAACCAAGGACAGACGGACTTCGAGCAGTACTTC
TRBD1,TRBJ1-2,TRBV20-1,-,CSARDRGRYTF,TGCAGTGCTAGGGACAGGGGCCGCTACACCTTC
TRBD1,TRBJ2-2,TRBV2,-,CASSTGTAFVGELFF,TGTGCCAGCAGTACCGGGACAGCTTTTGTCGGGGAGCTGTTTTTT
TRBD1,TRBJ1-2,TRBV6-5,-,CASSHDRDYGYTF,TGTGCCAGCAGTCACGACAGGGACTATGGCTACACCTTC
TRBD2,TRBJ2-3,TRBV7-6,few,CASSLVAGGTDTQYF,TGTGCCAGCAGCTTAGTAGCGGGGGGCACAGATACGCAGTATTTT
-,TRBJ2-7,TRBV30,once,CAWSVVGAFLYEQYF,TGTGCCTGGAGTGTTGTAGGGGCCTTCCTATACGAGCAGTACTTC
TRBD2,TRBJ2-7,TRBV10-1,-,CASSPSSGSRREQYF,TGCGCCAGCAGTCCTTCTAGCGGGAGTCGTCGCGAGCAGTACTTC
-,TRBJ2-7,TRBV4-1,-,CASSQAWTYEQYF,TGCGCCAGCAGCCAAGCTTGGACGTACGAGCAGTACTTC
-,TRBJ1-2,TRBV11-2,-,CASSLAGRLYGYTF,TGTGCCAGCAGCTTGGCCGGACGGCTCTATGGCTACACCTTC
-,TRBJ1-1,TRBV29-1,-,CSVARVGRTEAFF,TGCAGCGTCGCCAGGGTGGGGAGGACTGAAGCTTTCTTT
-,TRBJ1-2,TRBV2,-,CASSAGTSSRYGYTF,TGTGCCAGCAGCGCCGGGACATCTTCCCGCTATGGCTACACCTTC
-,TRBJ1-5,TRBV19,few,CASTLSRGGYSNQPQHF,TGTGCCAGTACCCTAAGTAGGGGAGGGTATAGCAATCAGCCCCAGCATTTT
TRBD1,TRBJ1-3,TRBV10-3,-,CAISVGQVENTIYF,TGTGCCATCAGCGTCGGACAGGTGGAAAACACCATATATTTT
TRBD1,TRBJ1-2,TRBV11-1,-,CASSPGQGSGYTF,TGTGCCAGCAGCCCTGGACAGGGGTCGGGCTACACCTTC
-,TRBJ1-1,TRBV5-3,-,CARLVAGASEAFF,TGTGCCAGATTAGTGGCAGGGGCATCAGAAGCTTTCTTT
-,TRBJ2-7,TRBV9,-,CASSASGGPGEQYF,TGTGCCAGCAGCGCTAGTGGGGGGCCGGGCGAGCAGTACTTC
TRBD1,TRBJ2-3,TRBV7-9,-,CASIRTGGFHKLGDTQYF,TGTGCCAGCATCCGGACAGGGGGCTTTCATAAGCTCGGAGATACGCAGTATTTT
TRBD2,TRBJ2-3,TRBV27,-,CASSLRGTALTDTQYF,TGTGCCAGCAGCTTGCGGGGGACCGCCCTCACAGATACGCAGTATTTT
-,TRBJ1-6,TRBV28,-,CASSFRPGGNSPLHF,TGTGCCAGCAGTTTTAGGCCCGGTGGTAATTCACCCCTCCACTTT
-,TRBJ2-7,TRBV6-5,-,CASSYPVGMGYEQYF,TGTGCCAGCAGTTACCCCGTGGGAATGGGGTACGAGCAGTACTTC
-,TRBJ2-3,TRBV2,-,CASIGLPPDTQYF,TGTGCCAGCATCGGACTTCCCCCGGATACGCAGTATTTT
-,TRBJ1-3,TRBV28,-,CASSLVRPGNTIYF,TGTGCCAGCAGTTTGGTCAGGCCAGGAAACACCATATATTTT
-,TRBJ1-1,TRBV7-9,-,CASSLLAENTEAFF,TGTGCCAGCAGCTTACTTGCAGAGAACACTGAAGCTTTCTTT
-,TRBJ1-1,TRBV4-1,-,CASSQDPDYFTEAFF,TGCGCCAGCAGCCAAGATCCCGATTATTTCACTGAAGCTTTCTTT
-,TRBJ1-5,TRBV14,-,CASSPQRRNQPQHF,TGTGCCAGCAGCCCCCAAAGGCGCAATCAGCCCCAGCATTTT
-,TRBJ2-1,TRBV9,-,CASSVVSGSQEQFF,TGTGCCAGCAGCGTAGTTAGTGGGAGCCAGGAGCAGTTCTTC
-,TRBJ1-1,TRBV9,-,CASSVSGRPNTEAFF,TGTGCCAGCAGCGTATCGGGACGGCCGAACACTGAAGCTTTCTTT
-,TRBJ2-3,TRBV19,once,CASSRDKRMADTQYF,TGTGCCAGTAGTAGGGACAAAAGGATGGCGGATACGCAGTATTTT
-,TRBJ1-2,TRBV30,-,CAWRFGPRSGYTF,TGTGCCTGGAGATTTGGACCAAGGAGTGGCTACACCTTC
TRBD1,TRBJ1-2,TRBV2,few,CASSEDLDREKLDYGYTF,TGTGCCAGCAGTGAAGATTTGGACAGGGAAAAACTTGACTATGGCTACACCTTC
TRBD2,TRBJ2-7,TRBV5-8,-,CASSLLGEGYEQYF,TGTGCCAGCAGCTTGTTGGGGGAGGGGTACGAGCAGTACTTC
-,TRBJ1-1,TRBV11-2,-,CASSLDAGSAEAFF,TGTGCCAGCAGCTTAGACGCAGGGAGCGCTGAAGCTTTCTTT
-,TRBJ1-5,TRBV28,-,CASSRDATPNQPQHF,TGTGCCAGCAGTCGCGACGCCACTCCCAATCAGCCCCAGCATTTT